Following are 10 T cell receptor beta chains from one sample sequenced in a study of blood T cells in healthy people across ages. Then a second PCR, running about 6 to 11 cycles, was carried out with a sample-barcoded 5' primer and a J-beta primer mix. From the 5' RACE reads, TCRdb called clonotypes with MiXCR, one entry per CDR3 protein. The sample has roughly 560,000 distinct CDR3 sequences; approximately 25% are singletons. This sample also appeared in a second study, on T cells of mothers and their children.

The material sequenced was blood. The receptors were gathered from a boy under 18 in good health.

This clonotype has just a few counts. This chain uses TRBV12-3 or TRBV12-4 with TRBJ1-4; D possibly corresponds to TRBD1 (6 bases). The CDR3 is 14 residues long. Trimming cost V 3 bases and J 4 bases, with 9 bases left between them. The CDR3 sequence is CASSLDSNNEKLFF. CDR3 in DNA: TGTGCCAGCAGTTTGGACAGTAATAATGAAAAACTGTTTTTT.

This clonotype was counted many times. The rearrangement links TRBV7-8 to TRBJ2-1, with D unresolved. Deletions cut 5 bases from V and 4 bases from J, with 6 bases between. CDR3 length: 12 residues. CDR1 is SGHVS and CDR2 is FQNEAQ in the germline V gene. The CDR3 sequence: CASSPSYNEQFF. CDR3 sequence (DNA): TGTGCCAGCAGCCCCTCATACAATGAGCAGTTCTTC.

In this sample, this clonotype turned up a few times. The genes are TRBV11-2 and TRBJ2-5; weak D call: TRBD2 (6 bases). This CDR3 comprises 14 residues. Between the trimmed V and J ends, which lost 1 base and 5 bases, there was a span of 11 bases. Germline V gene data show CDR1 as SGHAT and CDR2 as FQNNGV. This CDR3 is CASSLGVGRETQYF. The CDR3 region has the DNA TGTGCCAGCAGCTTAGGGGTTGGGAGGGAGACCCAGTACTTC.

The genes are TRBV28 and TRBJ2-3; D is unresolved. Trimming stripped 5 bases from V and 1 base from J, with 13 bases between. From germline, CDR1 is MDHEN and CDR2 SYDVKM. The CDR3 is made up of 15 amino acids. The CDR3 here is CASSLGQVRTDTQYF. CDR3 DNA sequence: TGTGCCAGCAGTCTAGGTCAAGTACGCACAGATACGCAGTATTTT.

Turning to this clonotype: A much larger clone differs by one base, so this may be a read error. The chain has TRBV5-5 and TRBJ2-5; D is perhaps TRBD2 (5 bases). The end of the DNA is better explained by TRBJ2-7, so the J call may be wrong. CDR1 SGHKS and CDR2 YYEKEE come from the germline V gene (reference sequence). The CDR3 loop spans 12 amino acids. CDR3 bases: TGTGCCAACAGCCCCCTTGGGAGCGAGCAGTACTTC. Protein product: CANSPLGSEQYF.

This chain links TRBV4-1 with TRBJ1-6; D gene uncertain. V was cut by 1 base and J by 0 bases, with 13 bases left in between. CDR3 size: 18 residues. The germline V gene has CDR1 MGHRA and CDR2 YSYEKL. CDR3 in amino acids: CASSQGPDGSSYNSPLHF. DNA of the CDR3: TGCGCCAGCAGCCAAGGACCCGACGGGAGCTCCTATAATTCACCCCTCCACTTT.

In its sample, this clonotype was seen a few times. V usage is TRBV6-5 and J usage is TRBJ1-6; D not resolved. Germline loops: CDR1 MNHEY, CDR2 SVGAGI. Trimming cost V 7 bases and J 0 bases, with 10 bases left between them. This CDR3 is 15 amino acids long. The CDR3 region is CASTYKSSYNSPLHF. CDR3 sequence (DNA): TGTGCCAGCACCTACAAGAGCTCCTATAATTCACCCCTCCACTTT.

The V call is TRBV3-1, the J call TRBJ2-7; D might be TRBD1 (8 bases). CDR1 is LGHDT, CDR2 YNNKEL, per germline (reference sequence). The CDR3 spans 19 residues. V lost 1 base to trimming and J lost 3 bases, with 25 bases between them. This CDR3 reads CASSQVSSGGDRPLYEQYF. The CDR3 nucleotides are TGTGCCAGCAGCCAAGTCTCAAGTGGGGGGGACAGGCCCCTCTACGAGCAGTACTTC.

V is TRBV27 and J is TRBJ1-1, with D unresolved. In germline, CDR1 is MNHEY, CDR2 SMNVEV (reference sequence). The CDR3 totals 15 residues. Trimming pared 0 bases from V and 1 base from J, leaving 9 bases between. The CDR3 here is CASSLSSQQNTEAFF. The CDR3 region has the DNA TGTGCCAGCAGTTTATCGAGCCAGCAGAACACTGAAGCTTTCTTT.

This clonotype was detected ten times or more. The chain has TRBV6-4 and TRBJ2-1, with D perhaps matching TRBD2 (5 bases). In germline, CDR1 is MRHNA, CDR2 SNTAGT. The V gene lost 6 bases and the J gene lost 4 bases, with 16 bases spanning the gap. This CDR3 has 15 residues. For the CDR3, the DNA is TGTGCCAGCAGCGCAGAGGGAGATGGGTACAATGAGCAGTTCTTC. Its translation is CASSAEGDGYNEQFF.